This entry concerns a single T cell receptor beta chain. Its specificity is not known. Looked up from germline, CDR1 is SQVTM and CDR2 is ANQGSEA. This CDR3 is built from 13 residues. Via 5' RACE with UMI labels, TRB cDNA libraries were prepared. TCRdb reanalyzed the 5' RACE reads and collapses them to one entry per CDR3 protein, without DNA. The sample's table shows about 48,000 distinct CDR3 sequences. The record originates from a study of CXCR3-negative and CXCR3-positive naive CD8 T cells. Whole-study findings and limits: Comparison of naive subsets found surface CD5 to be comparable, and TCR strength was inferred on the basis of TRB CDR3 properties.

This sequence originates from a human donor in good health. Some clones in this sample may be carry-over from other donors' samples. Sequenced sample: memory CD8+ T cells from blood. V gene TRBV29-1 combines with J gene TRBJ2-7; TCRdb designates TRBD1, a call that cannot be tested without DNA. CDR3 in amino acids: CSVEDRGTYEQYF.